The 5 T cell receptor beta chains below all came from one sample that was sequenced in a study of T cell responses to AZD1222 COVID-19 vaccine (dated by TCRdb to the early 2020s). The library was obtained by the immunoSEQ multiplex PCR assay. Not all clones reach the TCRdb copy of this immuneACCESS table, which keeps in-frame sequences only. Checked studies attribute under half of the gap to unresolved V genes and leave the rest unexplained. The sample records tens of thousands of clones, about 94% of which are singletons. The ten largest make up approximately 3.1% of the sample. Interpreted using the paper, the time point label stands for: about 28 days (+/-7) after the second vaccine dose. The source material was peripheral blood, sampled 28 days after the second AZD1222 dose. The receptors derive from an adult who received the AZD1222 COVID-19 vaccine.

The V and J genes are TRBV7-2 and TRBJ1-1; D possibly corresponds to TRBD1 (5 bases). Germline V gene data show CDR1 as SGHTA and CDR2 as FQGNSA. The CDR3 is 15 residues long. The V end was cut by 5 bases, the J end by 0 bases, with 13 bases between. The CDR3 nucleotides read TGTGCCAGCAGCCTTCAGCCGGGGGTGAACACTGAAGCTTTCTTT. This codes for CASSLQPGVNTEAFF.

The DNA of the CDR3 is TGTGCCACCAGCAGAGAACTGGCAACTAATGAAAAACTGTTTTTT. It encodes CATSRELATNEKLFF. The chain combines TRBV15 with TRBJ1-4; D ambiguous. From germline, CDR1 is LNHNV and CDR2 YYDKDF (reference sequence). V was cut by 0 bases and J by 0 bases, with 5 bases left in between. The CDR3 runs to 15 residues.

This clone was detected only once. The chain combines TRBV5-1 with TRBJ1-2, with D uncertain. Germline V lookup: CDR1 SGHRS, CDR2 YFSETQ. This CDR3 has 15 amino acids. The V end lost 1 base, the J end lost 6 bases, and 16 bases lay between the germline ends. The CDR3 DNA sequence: TGCGCCAGCAGCTTGTTCCCAGCCGTCGTGGATGGCTACACCTTC. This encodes CASSLFPAVVDGYTF.

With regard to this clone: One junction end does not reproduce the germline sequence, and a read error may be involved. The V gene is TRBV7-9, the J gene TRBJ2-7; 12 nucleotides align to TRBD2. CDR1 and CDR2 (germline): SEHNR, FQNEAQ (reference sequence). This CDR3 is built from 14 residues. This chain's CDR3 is CASSLAGGSYEQYF. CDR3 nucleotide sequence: TGTGCCAGCAGCCTAGCGGGGGGGTCCTACGAGCAGTACTTC.

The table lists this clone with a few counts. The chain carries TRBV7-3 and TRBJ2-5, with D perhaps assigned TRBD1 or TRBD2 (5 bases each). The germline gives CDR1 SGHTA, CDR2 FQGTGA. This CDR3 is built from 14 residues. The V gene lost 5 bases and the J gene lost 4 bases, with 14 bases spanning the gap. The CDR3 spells CASSPNPGRETQYF. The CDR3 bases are TGTGCCAGCAGCCCAAACCCGGGGCGAGAGACCCAGTACTTC.